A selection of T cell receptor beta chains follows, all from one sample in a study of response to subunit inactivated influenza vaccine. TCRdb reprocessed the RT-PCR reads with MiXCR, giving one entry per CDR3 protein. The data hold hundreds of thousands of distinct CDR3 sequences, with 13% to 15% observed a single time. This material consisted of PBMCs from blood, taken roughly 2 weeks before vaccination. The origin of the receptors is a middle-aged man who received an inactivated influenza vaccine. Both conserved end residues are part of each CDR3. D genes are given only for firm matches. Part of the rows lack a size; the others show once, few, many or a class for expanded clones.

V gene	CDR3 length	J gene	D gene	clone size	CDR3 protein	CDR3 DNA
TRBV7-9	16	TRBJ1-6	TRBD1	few	CASSLRQGPYNSPLHF	TGTGCCAGCAGCTTAAGACAGGGACCCTATAATTCACCCCTCCACTTT
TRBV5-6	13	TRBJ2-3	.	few	CASSARFPDTQYF	TGTGCCAGCAGCGCACGATTTCCAGATACGCAGTATTTT
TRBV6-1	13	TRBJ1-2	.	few	CASSEPVDYGYTF	TGTGCCAGCAGTGAACCAGTAGACTATGGCTACACCTTC
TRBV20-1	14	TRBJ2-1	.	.	CSARSGGRGNEQFF	TGCAGTGCTAGGAGCGGTGGGCGTGGGAATGAGCAGTTCTTC
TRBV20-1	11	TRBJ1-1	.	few	CSVRGNTEAFF	TGCAGCGTTAGGGGCAACACTGAAGCTTTCTTT
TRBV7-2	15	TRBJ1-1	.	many	CASSLVSQGVTEAFF	TGTGCCAGCAGCTTAGTTAGTCAGGGAGTGACTGAAGCTTTCTTT
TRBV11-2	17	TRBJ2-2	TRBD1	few	CASSPAPQDRGPGELFF	TGTGCCAGCAGCCCTGCTCCTCAGGACAGGGGACCAGGGGAGCTGTTTTTT
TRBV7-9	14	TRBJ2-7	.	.	CASSLLTLDYEQYF	TGTGCCAGCAGCTTATTGACGCTCGACTACGAGCAGTACTTC
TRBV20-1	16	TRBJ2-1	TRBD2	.	CSARGLAGGQVNEQFF	TGCAGTGCTAGAGGACTAGCGGGGGGGCAAGTCAATGAGCAGTTCTTC
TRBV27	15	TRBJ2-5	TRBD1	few	CASSPKGQPGETQYF	TGTGCCAGCAGTCCCAAGGGACAGCCCGGCGAGACCCAGTACTTC
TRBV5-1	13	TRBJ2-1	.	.	CASSLRWGNEQFF	TGCGCCAGCAGCCTAAGGTGGGGAAATGAGCAGTTCTTC
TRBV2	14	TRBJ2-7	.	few	CASRVVGLTYEQYF	TGTGCCAGCCGGGTAGTGGGTTTGACCTACGAGCAGTACTTC
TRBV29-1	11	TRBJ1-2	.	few	CSVLGTAGYTF	TGCAGCGTCTTGGGTACGGCTGGCTACACCTTC
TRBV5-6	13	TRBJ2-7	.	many	CATTAWDTYEQYF	TGTGCCACCACAGCTTGGGACACCTACGAGCAGTACTTC
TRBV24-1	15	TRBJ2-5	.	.	CATSDHRQDQETQYF	TGTGCCACCAGTGATCATAGACAGGACCAAGAGACCCAGTACTTC
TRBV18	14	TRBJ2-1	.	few	CASSPPSSLAEQFF	TGTGCCAGCTCACCACCGAGCTCGTTGGCTGAGCAGTTCTTC
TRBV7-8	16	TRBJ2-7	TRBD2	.	CASSLTLAGGYYEQYF	TGTGCCAGCAGCTTAACCCTAGCGGGAGGTTACTACGAGCAGTACTTC
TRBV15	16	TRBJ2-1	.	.	CATSRYQLAQTREQFF	TGTGCCACCAGCAGATATCAACTAGCTCAAACGAGGGAGCAGTTCTTC
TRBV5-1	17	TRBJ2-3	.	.	CASSLVYRDISTDTQYF	TGCGCCAGCAGCTTGGTCTACAGGGACATTAGCACAGATACGCAGTATTTT
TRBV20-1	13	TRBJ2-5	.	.	CSASGGYHETQYF	TGCAGTGCTAGTGGTGGGTACCATGAGACCCAGTACTTC
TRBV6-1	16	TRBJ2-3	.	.	CASSETPRTPTDTQYF	TGTGCCAGCAGTGAGACTCCTAGAACCCCCACAGATACGCAGTATTTT
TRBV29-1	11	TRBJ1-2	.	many	CSVFEGYGYTF	TGCAGCGTTTTCGAGGGGTATGGCTACACCTTC
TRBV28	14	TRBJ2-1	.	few	CASRFGGRYNEQFF	TGTGCCAGCAGGTTCGGGGGGCGGTACAATGAGCAGTTCTTC
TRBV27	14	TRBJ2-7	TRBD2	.	CASSWGGTSSEQYF	TGTGCCAGCAGTTGGGGGGGGACTAGCTCCGAGCAGTACTTC
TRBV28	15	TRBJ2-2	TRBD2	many	CASSLLAGVTGELFF	TGTGCCAGCAGTCTTCTAGCGGGGGTAACCGGGGAGCTGTTTTTT
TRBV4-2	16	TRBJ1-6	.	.	CASSQDRDGKNSPLHF	TGTGCCAGCAGCCAAGATCGGGACGGAAAAAATTCACCCCTCCACTTT
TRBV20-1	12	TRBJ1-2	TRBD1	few	CSARQGTYGYTF	TGCAGTGCCAGACAGGGCACCTATGGCTACACCTTC
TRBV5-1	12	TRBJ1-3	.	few	CASSSNGNTIYF	TGCGCCAGCAGCTCCAATGGAAACACCATATATTTT
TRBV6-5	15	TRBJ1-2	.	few	CASSYSIRGNYGYTF	TGTGCCAGCAGTTACTCGATACGGGGAAACTATGGCTACACCTTC
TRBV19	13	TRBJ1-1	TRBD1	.	CASRLDRRTEAFF	TGTGCCAGTAGACTGGACAGGAGGACTGAAGCTTTCTTT
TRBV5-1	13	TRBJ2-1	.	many	CASRDDSYNEQFF	TGCGCCAGCAGGGACGACAGTTACAATGAGCAGTTCTTC
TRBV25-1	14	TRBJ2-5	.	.	CASSDVGWQETQYF	TGTGCCAGCAGTGATGTGGGCTGGCAAGAGACCCAGTACTTC
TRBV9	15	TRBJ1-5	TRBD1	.	CASSVGTARNQPQHF	TGTGCCAGCAGCGTCGGGACAGCAAGAAATCAGCCCCAGCATTTT
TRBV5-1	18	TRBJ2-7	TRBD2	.	CASSPGGTRLAGGNEQYF	TGCGCCAGCAGTCCCGGAGGGACCCGACTAGCGGGGGGAAACGAGCAGTACTTC
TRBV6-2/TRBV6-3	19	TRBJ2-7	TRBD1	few	CASSTWPLGQGNRTYEQYF	TGTGCCAGCAGTACCTGGCCTCTGGGACAGGGAAATCGCACCTACGAGCAGTACTTC
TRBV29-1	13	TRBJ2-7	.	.	CSALGGPSYEQYF	TGCAGCGCCCTGGGGGGTCCTTCCTACGAGCAGTACTTC
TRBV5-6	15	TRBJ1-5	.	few	CASSRGTGLNQPQHF	TGTGCCAGCAGCCGGGGTACAGGGCTCAATCAGCCCCAGCATTTT
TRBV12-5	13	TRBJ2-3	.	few	CASGLVPSGTQYF	TGTGCTAGTGGTTTGGTCCCCAGCGGTACGCAGTATTTT
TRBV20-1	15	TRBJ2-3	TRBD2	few	CSAPRTSGFTDTQYF	TGCAGTGCTCCACGGACTAGCGGATTCACAGATACGCAGTATTTT
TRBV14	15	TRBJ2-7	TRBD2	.	CASSQDSGGVAEQYF	TGTGCCAGCAGCCAAGATTCGGGAGGGGTGGCCGAGCAGTACTTC
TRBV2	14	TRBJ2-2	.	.	CASSYTDGTGELFF	TGTGCCAGCAGTTACACCGACGGGACCGGGGAGCTGTTTTTT
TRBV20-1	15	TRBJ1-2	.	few	CSARAPGRTGGGYTF	TGCAGTGCTAGAGCACCGGGCCGCACCGGTGGAGGCTACACCTTC
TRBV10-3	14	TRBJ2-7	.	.	CAISDGGDTYEQYF	TGTGCCATCAGTGACGGCGGGGATACCTACGAGCAGTACTTC
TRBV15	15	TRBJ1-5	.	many	CATSRGGAGARPQHF	TGTGCCACCAGCAGAGGGGGGGCAGGCGCTAGGCCCCAGCATTTT
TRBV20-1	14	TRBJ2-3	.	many	CSARKGSSTDTQYF	TGCAGTGCTAGAAAGGGTTCTAGCACAGATACGCAGTATTTT
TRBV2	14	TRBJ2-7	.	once	CASSEVPANYEQYF	TGTGCCAGCAGTGAAGTACCGGCCAACTACGAGCAGTACTTC
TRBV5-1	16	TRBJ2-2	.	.	CASSLPGTANTGELFF	TGCGCCAGCAGCTTACCGGGGACCGCGAACACCGGGGAGCTGTTTTTT
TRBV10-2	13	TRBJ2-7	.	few	CASLGNFFHEQYF	TGCGCCAGCCTCGGGAATTTTTTCCACGAGCAGTACTTC
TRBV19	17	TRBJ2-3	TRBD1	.	CASKDNLGRGRSDTQYF	TGTGCCAGCAAGGATAACCTAGGCAGGGGGCGCTCAGATACGCAGTATTTT
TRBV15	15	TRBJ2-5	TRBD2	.	CATSRVASGVETQYF	TGTGCCACCAGCAGAGTAGCTAGCGGGGTAGAGACCCAGTACTTC
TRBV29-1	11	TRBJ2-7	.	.	CSAGPSYEQYF	TGCAGCGCCGGTCCATCCTACGAGCAGTACTTC
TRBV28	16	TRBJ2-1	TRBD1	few	CASSLVGQGTGNEQFF	TGTGCCAGCAGTTTGGTGGGACAGGGGACGGGCAATGAGCAGTTCTTC
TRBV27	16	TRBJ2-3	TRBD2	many	CASSLGTSGISDTQYF	TGTGCCAGCAGTTTGGGGACTAGCGGGATCTCAGATACGCAGTATTTT
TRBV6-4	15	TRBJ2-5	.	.	CASNPSGSPWRTQYF	TGTGCCAGCAACCCGTCGGGGAGTCCATGGCGAACCCAGTACTTC
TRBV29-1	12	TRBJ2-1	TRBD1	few	CSARTGPNEQFF	TGCAGCGCGCGGACAGGCCCCAATGAGCAGTTCTTC
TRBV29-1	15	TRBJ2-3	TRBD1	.	CSVAKQGARRDTQYF	TGCAGCGTTGCGAAGCAGGGGGCGCGGCGGGATACGCAGTATTTT
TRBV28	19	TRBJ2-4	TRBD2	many	CASRHGTSGGAGAKNIQYF	TGTGCCAGCAGGCACGGGACTAGCGGGGGGGCCGGGGCCAAAAACATTCAGTACTTC
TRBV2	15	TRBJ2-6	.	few	CASISPPSGANVLTF	TGTGCCAGCATATCCCCGCCCTCTGGGGCCAACGTCCTGACTTTC
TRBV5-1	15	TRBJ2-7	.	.	CASSLIGTTNYEQYF	TGCGCCAGCAGCTTGATAGGGACAACCAACTACGAGCAGTACTTC